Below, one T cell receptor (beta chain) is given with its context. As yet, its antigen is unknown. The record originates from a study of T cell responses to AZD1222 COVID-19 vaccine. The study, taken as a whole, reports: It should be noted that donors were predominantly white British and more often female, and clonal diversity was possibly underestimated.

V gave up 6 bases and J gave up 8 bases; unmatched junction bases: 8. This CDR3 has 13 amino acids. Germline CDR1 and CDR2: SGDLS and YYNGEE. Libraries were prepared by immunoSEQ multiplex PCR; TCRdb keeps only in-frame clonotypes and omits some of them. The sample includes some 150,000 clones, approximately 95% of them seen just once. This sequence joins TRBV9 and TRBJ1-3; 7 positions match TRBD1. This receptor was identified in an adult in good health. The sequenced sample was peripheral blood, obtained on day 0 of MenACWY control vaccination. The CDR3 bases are TGTGCCAGCACGGGAGGGGGCTCGGACACCATATATTTT. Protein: CASTGGGSDTIYF.